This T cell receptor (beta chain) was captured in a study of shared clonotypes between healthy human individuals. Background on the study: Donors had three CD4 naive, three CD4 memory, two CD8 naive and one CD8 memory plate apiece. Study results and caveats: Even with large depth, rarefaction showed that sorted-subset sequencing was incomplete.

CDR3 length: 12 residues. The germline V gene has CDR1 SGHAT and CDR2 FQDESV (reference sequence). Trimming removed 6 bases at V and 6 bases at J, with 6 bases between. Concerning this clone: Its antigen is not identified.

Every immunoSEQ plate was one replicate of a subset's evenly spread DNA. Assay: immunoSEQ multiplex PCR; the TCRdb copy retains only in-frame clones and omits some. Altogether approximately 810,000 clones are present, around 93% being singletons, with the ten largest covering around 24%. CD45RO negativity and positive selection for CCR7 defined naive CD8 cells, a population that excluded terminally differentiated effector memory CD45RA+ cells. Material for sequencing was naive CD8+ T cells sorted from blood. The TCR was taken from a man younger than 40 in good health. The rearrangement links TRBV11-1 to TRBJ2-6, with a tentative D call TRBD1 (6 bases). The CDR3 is CASRGAANVLTF. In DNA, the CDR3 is TGTGCCAGCAGGGGGGCGGCCAACGTCCTGACTTTC. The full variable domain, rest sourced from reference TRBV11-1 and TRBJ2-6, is EAEVAQSPRYKITEKSQAVAFWCDPISGHATLYWYRQILGQGPELLVQFQDESVVDDSQLPKDRFSAERLKGVDSTLKIQPAELGDSAMYLCASRGAANVLTFGAGSRLTVL.